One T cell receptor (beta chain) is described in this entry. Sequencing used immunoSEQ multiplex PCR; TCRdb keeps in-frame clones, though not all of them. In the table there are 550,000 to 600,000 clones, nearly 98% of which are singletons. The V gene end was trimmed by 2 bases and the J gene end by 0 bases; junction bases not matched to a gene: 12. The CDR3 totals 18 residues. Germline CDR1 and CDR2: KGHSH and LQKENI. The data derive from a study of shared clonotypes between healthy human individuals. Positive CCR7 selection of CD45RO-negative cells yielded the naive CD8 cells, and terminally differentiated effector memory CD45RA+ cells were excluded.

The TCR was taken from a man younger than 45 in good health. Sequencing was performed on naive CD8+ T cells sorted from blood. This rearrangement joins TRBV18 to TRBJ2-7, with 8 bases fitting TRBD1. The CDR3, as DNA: TGTGCCAGCTCACCAAAGGACAGGGCCGGCGGGGACTCCTACGAGCAGTACTTC. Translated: CASSPKDRAGGDSYEQYF.